Listed below are T cell receptor beta chains from one sample, sequenced in a study of cytomegalovirus exposure and HLA in healthy donors. Assay: immunoSEQ multiplex PCR; the TCRdb copy retains only in-frame clones and omits some. The table records around 200,000 clones, 88% of them present only once. The specimen sequenced was PBMCs. Receptor source: a woman between 18 and 29 years old in good health and CMV-seronegative. Both conserved end residues are trimmed from each CDR3. Where a row states a size, it is once, few, many or the class of an expanded clone; other rows omit it.

clone_size	v_call	cdr3_length	j_call	cdr3_aa
NA	TRBV2	12	TRBJ2-5	ASSEGLAGWTQY
NA	TRBV6-1	9	TRBJ2-1	ASSEGLAQF
NA	TRBV28	10	TRBJ2-7	VVAGMTYEQY
NA	TRBV10-3	16	TRBJ2-1	AMSGTSGRRASYNEQF
NA	TRBV7-3	11	TRBJ2-1	ASSWDRDNEQF
NA	TRBV5-1	16	TRBJ2-2	ASSLGGTSANNTGELF
NA	TRBV27	12	TRBJ1-5	ASSWVTGEEPQH
few	TRBV30	12	TRBJ2-2	AWSGLTRTGELF
NA	TRBV25-1	11	TRBJ1-1	ASSLGVDTEAF
NA	TRBV7-2	12	TRBJ1-1	ASSIQGRNTEAF
NA	TRBV5-1	13	TRBJ1-5	ASRLSTGGNQPQH
NA	TRBV7-2	11	TRBJ1-2	ASSLEQGYGYT
NA	TRBV27	11	TRBJ2-3	ASSQLITDTQY
NA	TRBV10-1	13	TRBJ2-2	ASRYRVLSTGELF
NA	TRBV9	17	TRBJ2-1	ASSVERGSVEWRGNEQF
NA	TRBV5-1	13	TRBJ2-1	ASSYSGIMGNEQF
NA	TRBV27	14	TRBJ1-1	ASSPYTNSYYTEAF
NA	TRBV6-1	10	TRBJ2-7	ASSERAYEQY
NA	TRBV7-2	13	TRBJ2-5	ASSSTRSWVETQY
NA	TRBV28	13	TRBJ2-7	ASSLLGTQDYEQY
NA	TRBV5-1	11	TRBJ2-7	ASSLGQGNEQY
NA	TRBV2	14	TRBJ2-1	ASSPLAGFHDNEQF
once	TRBV28	14	TRBJ2-1	ASSPPSSISYNEQF
NA	TRBV2	13	TRBJ1-4	ASSEGAGFNEKLF
NA	TRBV11-2	16	TRBJ2-2	ASSSSGTSGRASGELF
NA	TRBV7-9	16	TRBJ1-5	ASSIARGKGAGNQPQH
NA	TRBV5-1	14	TRBJ2-1	ASSTGRVRSYNEQF
NA	TRBV2	14	TRBJ2-1	ASSPTSGRRYNEQF
NA	TRBV27	12	TRBJ1-2	ASSRDIPNYGYT
NA	TRBV6-6	10	TRBJ2-7	ASSSGDYEQY
NA	TRBV4-2	14	TRBJ2-5	ASSQISTGLQETQY
NA	TRBV15	16	TRBJ2-3	ATSRDPPGLAGYDTQY
once	TRBV6-4	12	TRBJ2-3	ASSDRGGTDTQY
NA	TRBV28	12	TRBJ1-2	ASSRTGWDYGYT
NA	TRBV29-1	11	TRBJ2-3	SATTGSTDTQY
few	TRBV29-1	12	TRBJ1-2	SALPPDSLYGYT